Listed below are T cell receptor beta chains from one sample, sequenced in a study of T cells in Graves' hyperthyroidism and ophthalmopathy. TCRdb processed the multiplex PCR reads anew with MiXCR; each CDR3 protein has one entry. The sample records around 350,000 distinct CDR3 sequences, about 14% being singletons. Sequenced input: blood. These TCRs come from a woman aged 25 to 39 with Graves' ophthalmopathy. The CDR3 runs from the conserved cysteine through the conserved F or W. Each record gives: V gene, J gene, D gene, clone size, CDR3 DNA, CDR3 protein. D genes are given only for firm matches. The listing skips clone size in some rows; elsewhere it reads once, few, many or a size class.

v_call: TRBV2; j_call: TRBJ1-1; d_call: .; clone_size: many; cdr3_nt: TGTGCCAGCAGTGATCGGACGGAAGCTTTCTTT; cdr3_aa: CASSDRTEAFF
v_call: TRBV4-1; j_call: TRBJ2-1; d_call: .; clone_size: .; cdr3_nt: TGCGCCAGCTGTGATGTCCCTGGGGATGAGCAGTTCTTC; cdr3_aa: CASCDVPGDEQFF
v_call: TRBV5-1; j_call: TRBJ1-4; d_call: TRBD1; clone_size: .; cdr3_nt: TGCGCCAGCAGCTTGGGGAGATATCCACAGGGGAGGAGTGAAAAACTGTTTTTT; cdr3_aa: CASSLGRYPQGRSEKLFF
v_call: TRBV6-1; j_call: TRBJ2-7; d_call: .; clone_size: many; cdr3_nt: TGTGCCAGCAGTGAAGGAGGACAGATATACGAGCAGTACTTC; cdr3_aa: CASSEGGQIYEQYF
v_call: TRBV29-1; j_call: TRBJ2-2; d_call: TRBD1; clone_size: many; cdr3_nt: TGCAGCGTTAAGGTCCGGGACAGAGGAATCGCCGGGGAGCTGTTTTTT; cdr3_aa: CSVKVRDRGIAGELFF
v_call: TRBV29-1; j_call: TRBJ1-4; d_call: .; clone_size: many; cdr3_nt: TGCAGCGTTGAGGGGGCAACTAATGAAAAACTGTTTTTT; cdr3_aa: CSVEGATNEKLFF
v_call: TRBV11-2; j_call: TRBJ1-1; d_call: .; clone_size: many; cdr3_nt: TGTGCCAGCAGTACCTCCGGCGGGCCCGCTACTTTCTTT; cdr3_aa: CASSTSGGPATFF
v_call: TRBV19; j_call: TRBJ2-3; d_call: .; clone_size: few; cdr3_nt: TGTGCCAGTAGTGCCCGGACGGGGGTGACAACTAGCACAGATACGCAGTATTTT; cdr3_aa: CASSARTGVTTSTDTQYF
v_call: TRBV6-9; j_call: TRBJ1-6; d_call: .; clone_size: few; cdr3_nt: TGTGCCAGCAGTTCAACAGGGCCCCCCAATTCACCCCTCCACTTT; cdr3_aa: CASSSTGPPNSPLHF
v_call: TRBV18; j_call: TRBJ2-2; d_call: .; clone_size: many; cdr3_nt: TGTGCCAGCTCTCTTAAGACTTCGAACACCGGGGAGCTGTTTTTT; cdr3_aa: CASSLKTSNTGELFF
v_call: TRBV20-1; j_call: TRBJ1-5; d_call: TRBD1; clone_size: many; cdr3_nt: TGCAGTGCTAGGCAGGGGGGCAATCAGCCCCAGCATTTT; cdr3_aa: CSARQGGNQPQHF
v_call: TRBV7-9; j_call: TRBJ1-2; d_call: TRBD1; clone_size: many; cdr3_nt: TGTGCCAGCAGAGCCCAAGATCGGGACAGCCCTAACTATGGCTACACCTTC; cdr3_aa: CASRAQDRDSPNYGYTF
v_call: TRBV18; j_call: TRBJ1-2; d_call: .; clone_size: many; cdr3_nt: TGTGCCAGCTCACCCCAGGGGAACTATGGCTACACCTTC; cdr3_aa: CASSPQGNYGYTF
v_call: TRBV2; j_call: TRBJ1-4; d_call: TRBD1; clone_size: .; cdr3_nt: TGTGCCAGCAGGGATGGACAGGGGATGTATGAAAAACTGTTTTTT; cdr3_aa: CASRDGQGMYEKLFF
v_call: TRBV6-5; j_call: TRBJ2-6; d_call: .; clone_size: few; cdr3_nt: TGTGCCAGCAGTTTTCAGTCTGGGGCCAACGTCCTGACTTTC; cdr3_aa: CASSFQSGANVLTF